A single TCR beta chain is shown here with its context. The antigen remains undetermined. This sample stems from a study of CD8+ T cells in alopecia areata. Study information: Among treated patients, oral tofacitinib was administered at 5 to 10 mg twice daily.

Following RNA extraction, reverse transcription yielded cDNA that acted as the sequencing template. Repertoires were generated with immunoSEQ multiplex PCR, while TCRdb's copy carries only in-frame clones and drops some. The sample yields hundreds of thousands of clones, approximately 52% seen once. Peripheral blood, together with lesional scalp punch biopsies, was collected from alopecia areata patients. Study-wide results and caveats: Patients shared TCRs less clearly than mice did, possibly owing to HLA. Clonality exceeded that of normal scalp in lesional scalp, most notably in alopecia totalis/universalis.

The CDR3 sequence is 14 residues long. V was pared by 5 bases and J by 5 bases, with 6 bases of the junction left unmatched. CDR1 LGHNA and CDR2 YNFKEQ come from the germline V gene. The chain recombines TRBV4-2 with TRBJ2-7; TRBD2 matches 10 bases. The sequence derives from a human donor with alopecia areata. The starting material was CD4+ T cells sorted from blood, obtained at week 0. CDR3 sequence reads: CASSLSGTSDEQYF. The CDR3 DNA sequence: TGTGCCAGCAGCTTGTCCGGGACTAGCGACGAGCAGTACTTC.